A selection of T cell receptor beta chains follows, all from one sample in a study of T-cell memory formation after mild COVID-19. TCRdb passed the 5' RACE reads through MiXCR, listing each CDR3 protein once. The data contain roughly 600,000 distinct CDR3 sequences, over 15% of them singletons. Sample: PBMCs or a T cell subset sorted from them (not recorded which). Receptors were obtained from an adult woman who had mild COVID-19 (a few samples of this study predate the infection). Cell type and time point are not known. CDR3s include the opening cysteine and the closing phenylalanine or tryptophan. A D gene is named only where the DNA matches it firmly. A row's size may be missing; if present it is once, few, many or a size class.

D,length,size,V,J,DNA,CDR3
NA,16,NA,TRBV9,TRBJ2-1,TGTGCCAGCAGCGTTCCCGACAGCCTCATGGACAATGAGCAGTTCTTC,CASSVPDSLMDNEQFF
TRBD1,13,NA,TRBV27,TRBJ2-7,TGTGCCAGCAGTAAAAGACAGGGGAACGAGCAGTACTTC,CASSKRQGNEQYF
NA,15,few,TRBV6-5,TRBJ2-7,TGTGCCAGCAGAATATTTAGCGGAGGCTCCTACGAGCAGTACTTC,CASRIFSGGSYEQYF
NA,12,few,TRBV6-5,TRBJ1-2,TGTGCCAGCAGCCACGATCCGGGTGGCTACACCTTC,CASSHDPGGYTF
NA,15,NA,TRBV5-1,TRBJ1-1,TGCGCCAGCAGCTTGGAAAGGGATTGGGAAATTGAAGCTTTCTTT,CASSLERDWEIEAFF
NA,15,NA,TRBV30,TRBJ2-5,TGTGCCTGGAGTCGGGAGTTGGGACAGCAAGAGACCCAGTACTTC,CAWSRELGQQETQYF
NA,16,NA,TRBV9,TRBJ2-1,TGTGCCAGCAGCCCCAGGGTGGCCGGGGGTAACAATGAGCAGTTCTTC,CASSPRVAGGNNEQFF
NA,14,NA,TRBV5-4,TRBJ1-1,TGTGCCAGCAGCTGGGGGTTAATGAACACTGAAGCTTTCTTT,CASSWGLMNTEAFF
NA,14,NA,TRBV30,TRBJ2-7,TGTGCCTGGAGTGTGCAGGGCCTTCCCTACGAGCAGTACTTC,CAWSVQGLPYEQYF
NA,17,few,TRBV11-2,TRBJ2-2,TGTGCCAGCAGCTTAGTCCGTCGAGGGGGGAACACCGGGGAGCTGTTTTTT,CASSLVRRGGNTGELFF
NA,12,few,TRBV9,TRBJ2-3,TGTGCCAGCAGCGTAGCTGCAGATACGCAGTATTTT,CASSVAADTQYF
TRBD2,15,few,TRBV10-3,TRBJ2-1,TGTGCCATCAGTGAACAGCGGGAGGGCCTAAATGAGCAGTTCTTC,CAISEQREGLNEQFF
NA,14,few,TRBV6-1,TRBJ2-1,TGTGCCAGCAGTGAAGCGGTAAAAGCGAATGAGCAGTTCTTC,CASSEAVKANEQFF
TRBD1,14,many,TRBV12-3/TRBV12-4,TRBJ2-3,TGTGCCAGCAGTTTACCACAGGGGATGAATACGCAGTATTTT,CASSLPQGMNTQYF
NA,12,few,TRBV7-9,TRBJ1-5,TGTGCCAGCAGCTGGGGGGACCAGCCCCAGCATTTT,CASSWGDQPQHF
NA,10,few,TRBV20-1,TRBJ2-1,TGCAGTGCGACCGGCTATGAGCAGTTCTTC,CSATGYEQFF
NA,14,few,TRBV25-1,TRBJ1-1,TGTGCCAGCAGTGAAGGTCGGGGGCCCACTGAAGCTTTCTTT,CASSEGRGPTEAFF
TRBD1,17,NA,TRBV5-1,TRBJ2-6,TGCGCCAGCAGCTCGGACAGGGAGTCCTCTGGGGCCAACGTCCTGACTTTC,CASSSDRESSGANVLTF
NA,17,few,TRBV14,TRBJ1-3,TGTGCCAGCAGCCAAGTGAGGGGAGGGTACTCTGGAAACACCATATATTTT,CASSQVRGGYSGNTIYF
NA,16,NA,TRBV6-2/TRBV6-3,TRBJ2-1,TGTGCCAGCAGTTACTTGTCCCCGGGTCTTATCAATGAGCAGTTCTTC,CASSYLSPGLINEQFF
TRBD2,14,few,TRBV7-9,TRBJ2-4,TGTGCCAGCAGCTTAAACAGCCTAGCGGGAGCTCAGTACTTC,CASSLNSLAGAQYF
NA,12,few,TRBV7-6,TRBJ2-5,TGTGCCAGCAGCTCGCAGGAAGAGACCCAGTACTTC,CASSSQEETQYF